This T cell receptor (beta chain) was recovered during a study of T cell responses to AZD1222 COVID-19 vaccine. General study results and limits: Scientists sampled the repertoires only once the peak T cell response had passed. Unmutated variant regions are reportedly the target of nearly half of TCRs that are spike-specific. Increases in Spike-specific TCR breadth and depth were seen after two AZD1222 doses.

This clone rates as medium-sized (0.01 to 0.1%). Its antigen is unknown. Libraries were prepared by immunoSEQ multiplex PCR; TCRdb keeps only in-frame clonotypes and omits some of them. The sample consists of around 150,000 clones, about nine tenths of them appearing once. The input for sequencing was peripheral blood, taken on day 0 of AZD1222 vaccination. This clonotype was sampled from an adult in good health.

This chain's CDR3 is CAWSVGREAGELFF. CDR3 nucleotide sequence: TGTGCCTGGAGTGTGGGCAGGGAAGCCGGGGAGCTGTTTTTT. V usage is TRBV30 and J usage is TRBJ2-2, with a possible D match to TRBD1 (5 bases). Trimming removed 0 bases from V and 6 bases from J, with 11 bases in between. The length of the CDR3 is 14 residues. Per germline, CDR1 GTSNPN and CDR2 SVGIG (reference sequence).